This entry features one T cell receptor (beta chain) sequence. What it recognizes is unknown. This record comes from a study of cytomegalovirus exposure and HLA in healthy donors. Whole-study findings and limits: Investigators reported some 150 TCR beta chains as tied to cytomegalovirus. Both high specificity and high sensitivity reportedly marked the classifier's diagnosis of cytomegalovirus status.

This table comes from immunoSEQ multiplex PCR, and its TCRdb copy is limited to in-frame clones, with some not included. The sample includes 65,000 to 90,000 clones, 80% to 90% of them seen just once. Sequences were obtained from PBMCs. This receptor was obtained from a young woman in good health and CMV-seropositive.

The CDR3 sequence: CASLPSRNSPLHF. CDR3 DNA: TGCGCCAGCCTCCCCAGTCGAAATTCACCCCTCCACTTT. The V gene is TRBV10-2, the J gene TRBJ1-6; D not resolved. Looked up from germline, CDR1 is WSHSY and CDR2 is SAAADI. The V and J ends lost 8 bases and 7 bases respectively, with 12 bases between them. This CDR3 is built from 13 residues.